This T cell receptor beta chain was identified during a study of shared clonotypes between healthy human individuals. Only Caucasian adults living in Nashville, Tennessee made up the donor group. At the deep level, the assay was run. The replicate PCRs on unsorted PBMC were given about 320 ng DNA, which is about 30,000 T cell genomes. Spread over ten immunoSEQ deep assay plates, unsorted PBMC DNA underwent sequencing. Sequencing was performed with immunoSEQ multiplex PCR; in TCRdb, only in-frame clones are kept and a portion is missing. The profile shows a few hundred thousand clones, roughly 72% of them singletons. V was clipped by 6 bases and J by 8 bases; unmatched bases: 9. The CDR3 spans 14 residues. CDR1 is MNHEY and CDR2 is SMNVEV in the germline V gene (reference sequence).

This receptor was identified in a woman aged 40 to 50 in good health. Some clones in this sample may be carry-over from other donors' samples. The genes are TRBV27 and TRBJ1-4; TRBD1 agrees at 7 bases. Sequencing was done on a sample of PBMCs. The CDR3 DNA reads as TGTGCCAGCAGAACGACAGGGAGGAAGGAAAAACTGTTTTTT. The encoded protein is CASRTTGRKEKLFF.